Listed below are T cell receptor beta chains from one sample, sequenced in a study of blood T cell repertoires in COVID-19. Some clones are missing from TCRdb's copy, which holds only in-frame ones; the method was immunoSEQ multiplex PCR. The sample lists around 180,000 clones, roughly 86% occurring once. The sequencing sample was made of peripheral blood. Receptors originate from a woman younger than 45 with active or convalescent COVID-19. Each CDR3 is given with its conserved first and last residue. Clone size is stated in some rows and not others, as once, few, many or a class when expanded.

J,size,V,CDR3
TRBJ1-6,once,TRBV2,CASSPDRGYNSPLHF
TRBJ1-5,.,TRBV28,CASSFRTGYSNQPQHF
TRBJ2-7,.,TRBV7-4,CASSPGLADLYEQYF
TRBJ1-1,.,TRBV3-1/TRBV3-2,CASSQANEAFF
TRBJ2-1,.,TRBV20-1,CSARGGPKQFF
TRBJ2-7,.,TRBV9,CASSDGQGVSYEQYF
TRBJ2-1,.,TRBV9,CASSPRSGTLSVEQFF
TRBJ1-1,.,TRBV9,CASSAGTGLNTEAFF
TRBJ1-4,.,TRBV13,CASSSQMNEKLFF
TRBJ1-4,.,TRBV7-9,CASSPPNRGLDEKLFF
TRBJ2-2,few,TRBV18,CASSLTGELFF
TRBJ1-4,.,TRBV5-1,CASSSGTPAGKLFF
TRBJ2-7,.,TRBV28,CASSTIGGPYYEQYF
TRBJ1-5,once,TRBV19,CASSIQGVQPQHF
TRBJ2-3,.,TRBV18,CASSPEPRGTQYF
TRBJ2-3,.,TRBV18,CASSLTSVKDTQYF
TRBJ2-1,few,TRBV9,CASSVTSGDSYNEQFF
TRBJ1-6,.,TRBV19,CASSRQGDSPLHF
TRBJ1-2,.,TRBV6-6,CASSYSIGTGYDTF
TRBJ1-2,few,TRBV30,CAWSVNSHPDGGYTF
TRBJ1-5,.,TRBV27,CASSLRTGNQPQHF
TRBJ1-2,.,TRBV10-3,CAISEEPGQGYGYTF
TRBJ2-2,.,TRBV9,CASSSGPLQGELFF
TRBJ1-2,.,TRBV5-5,CASSLAGSYGYTF
TRBJ2-7,.,TRBV30,CAWSVRGKFSYEQYF
TRBJ2-3,once,TRBV7-6,CASSIQSSGSTDTQYF